These 15 T cell receptor beta chains were all obtained from the same sample, sequenced in a study of T cell responses to AZD1222 COVID-19 vaccine (dated by TCRdb to about 2021). Library preparation employed the immunoSEQ multiplex PCR assay. TCRdb limited this immuneACCESS table to in-frame rearrangements with V and J called. A share of clones is missing; checked studies link under half to unresolved V genes, and the rest is unexplained. Within this sample are over 85,000 clones, with about 81% of them counted one time only. The ten largest account for roughly 5% of the sample. The time point label here, explained by the study, means: baseline before first vaccination. Sample: peripheral blood, taken on day 0 of AZD1222 vaccination. The receptors were gathered from an adult in good health.

The chain couples TRBV4-3 to TRBJ1-5; 7 bases line up with TRBD1. With V trimmed by 0 bases and J by 5 bases, 4 bases remained unmatched. CDR1 is LGHNA and CDR2 is YSLEER in the germline V gene. This CDR3 is 15 amino acids long. CDR3: CASSQDRTGDQPQHF. The CDR3 DNA sequence: TGCGCCAGCAGCCAAGATAGAACAGGGGATCAGCCCCAGCATTTT.

Written as DNA, the CDR3 is TGTGCCAGCAGCCAACTTGGCAGTCAGGTCTATGGCTACACCTTC. It specifies CASSQLGSQVYGYTF. This chain connects TRBV3-1 (or the pseudogene TRBV3-2) to TRBJ1-2, with no clear D. The CDR3 totals 15 residues. Germline lookup yields CDR1 LGHDT and CDR2 YNNKEL (reference sequence). V dropped 2 bases and J dropped 4 bases, with 14 bases sitting between them.

The chain combines TRBV7-6 with TRBJ1-1; TRBD1 matches at 7 bases. The trim removed 4 bases at V and 0 bases at J, leaving 8 bases unmatched. The CDR3 runs to 16 residues. Germline V gene data show CDR1 as SGHVS and CDR2 as FNYEAQ. DNA for the CDR3: TGTGCCAGCAGCTCCCGACAGGGCGCGGTGAACACTGAAGCTTTCTTT. Translating it yields CASSSRQGAVNTEAFF.

V and J are TRBV18 and TRBJ2-7; 11 positions match TRBD2. Germline CDR1 is KGHSH and CDR2 is LQKENI. The V segment lost 6 bases and the J segment 0 bases; nucleotides outside the gene matches: 4. The CDR3 sequence is 15 residues long. As DNA, the CDR3 is TGTGCCAGCTCTCCTAGCGGGAGGAGCTCCTACGAGCAGTACTTC. This encodes CASSPSGRSSYEQYF.

The chain has TRBV15 and TRBJ2-6; weak D call: TRBD2 (7 bases). Germline loops: CDR1 LNHNV, CDR2 YYDKDF (reference sequence). The CDR3 sequence is 16 residues long. Trimming stripped 3 bases from V and 0 bases from J, with 9 bases between. The CDR3 spells CATSSRGASGANVLTF. DNA for the CDR3: TGTGCCACCAGCAGCCGGGGGGCCTCTGGGGCCAACGTCCTGACTTTC. The entire variable domain, with the rest obtained from reference TRBV15 and TRBJ2-6, is as follows: DAMVIQNPRYQVTQFGKPVTLSCSQTLNHNVMYWYQQKSSQAPKLLFHYYDKDFNNEADTPDNFQSRRPNTSFCFLDIRSPGLGDTAMYLCATSSRGASGANVLTFGAGSRLTVL.

In its sample, this clone was seen a few times. The CDR3 DNA sequence: TGTGCCAGCAGAGGGGGTAATCAGCCCCAGCATTTT. Its translation: CASRGGNQPQHF. The rearrangement links TRBV6-8 to TRBJ1-5; tentatively, D is TRBD1 (6 bases). The CDR3 length is 12 residues. In germline, CDR1 is MNHGY, CDR2 SAAAGT. Trimming cost V 6 bases and J 4 bases, with 7 bases left between them.

The genes are TRBV7-2 and TRBJ2-2, with 9 bases lining up with TRBD1. Germline trimming cut 4 bases from V and 1 base from J; bases unmatched to any gene: 1. The CDR3 has 15 amino acids. CDR1 and CDR2 (germline): SGHTA, FQGNSA. The CDR3 sequence: CASSSGQGNTGELFF. The CDR3, as DNA: TGTGCCAGCAGCTCGGGACAGGGGAACACCGGGGAGCTGTTTTTT.

The J gene is TRBJ2-1, the V gene TRBV19, with 7 bases matching TRBD2. This CDR3 is 13 amino acids long. The germline V gene encodes CDR1 LNHDA and CDR2 SQIVND (reference sequence). V lost 5 bases to trimming and J lost 9 bases; unmatched junction nucleotides: 7. CDR3 residues: CASSLGRVGEQFF. CDR3 bases: TGTGCCAGTAGTCTGGGGAGGGTGGGTGAGCAGTTCTTC.

The chain employs TRBV19 and TRBJ1-2, with D tentatively TRBD1 (5 bases). CDR1 is LNHDA and CDR2 is SQIVND in the germline V gene (reference sequence). CDR3 length: 13 amino acids. V was clipped by 5 bases and J by 10 bases, with 17 bases between them. The DNA of the CDR3 is TGTGCCAGTAGTGTTGACAGCCACTATCCCTACACCTTC. Amino acids: CASSVDSHYPYTF.

The chain couples TRBV24-1 to TRBJ2-2, with D tentatively TRBD1 (5 bases). CDR3 length: 15 residues. The germline gives CDR1 KGHDR, CDR2 SFDVKD. Trimming took 3 bases from V and 5 from J, leaving 12 bases between them. This CDR3 reads CATSDPAGQTGELFF. The CDR3 DNA reads as TGTGCCACCAGTGATCCGGCAGGACAAACCGGGGAGCTGTTTTTT.

The gene calls are TRBV7-2 and TRBJ2-3; 9 bases agree with TRBD2. The V segment lost 5 bases and the J segment 7 bases; nucleotides outside the gene matches: 10. The CDR3 covers 15 residues. Germline CDR1 and CDR2: SGHTA and FQGNSA. CDR3 sequence (DNA): TGTGCCAGCAGCCCCTCGGGACTAGCTCTACATACGCAGTATTTT. The encoded protein is CASSPSGLALHTQYF.

V gene TRBV3-1 (or the pseudogene TRBV3-2) combines with J gene TRBJ1-4; TRBD1 is a possible D gene (6 bases). V was clipped by 7 bases and J by 2 bases, with 11 bases between them. CDR1 and CDR2 from the germline V gene are LGHDT and YNNKEL (reference sequence). The CDR3 length is 14 residues. CDR3 loop: CASITGFTNEKLFF. CDR3 nucleotide sequence: TGTGCCAGCATAACAGGGTTTACTAATGAAAAACTGTTTTTT.

The chain carries TRBV5-5 and TRBJ2-3; 14 nucleotides match TRBD2. CDR1 is SGHKS, CDR2 YYEKEE, per germline (reference sequence). The junction had 6 bases not matched to a gene; V was cut back by 5 bases and J by 4 bases. There are 16 residues in the CDR3. CDR3 loop: CASSPGLAGGPDTQYF. CDR3 coding DNA: TGTGCCAGCAGTCCCGGACTAGCGGGAGGCCCAGATACGCAGTATTTT.

This chain links TRBV14 with TRBJ2-7; D is perhaps TRBD2 (5 bases). The germline V and J ends were trimmed by 1 base and 6 bases, with 10 bases remaining between them. The length of the CDR3 is 13 residues. Germline V CDR1 and CDR2: SGHDN, FVKESK. The CDR3 here is CASSQVTGVEQYF. Here the CDR3 DNA reads TGTGCCAGCAGCCAAGTTACCGGGGTCGAGCAGTACTTC.

The chain uses TRBV3-1 (or the pseudogene TRBV3-2) and TRBJ2-2; perhaps TRBD2 as D (5 bases). Germline lookup yields CDR1 LGHDT and CDR2 YNNKEL (reference sequence). Trimming removed 8 bases from V and 1 base from J, with 5 bases in between. The CDR3 consists of 12 residues. This CDR3 reads CASGRNTGELFF. In nucleotides, the CDR3 is TGTGCCAGCGGGAGGAACACCGGGGAGCTGTTTTTT.